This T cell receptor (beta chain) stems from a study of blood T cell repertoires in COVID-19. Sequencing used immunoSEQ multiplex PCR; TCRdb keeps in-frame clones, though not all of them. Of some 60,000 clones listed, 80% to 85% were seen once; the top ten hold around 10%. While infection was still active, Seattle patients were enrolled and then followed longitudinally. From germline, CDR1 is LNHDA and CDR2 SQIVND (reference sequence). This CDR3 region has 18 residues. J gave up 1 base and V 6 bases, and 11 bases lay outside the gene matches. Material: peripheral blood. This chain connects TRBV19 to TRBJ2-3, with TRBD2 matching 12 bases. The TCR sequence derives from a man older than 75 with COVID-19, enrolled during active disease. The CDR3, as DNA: TGTGCCAGTAGCGACGTGGCTAGCGGGGGGGATGGCACAGATACGCAGTATTTT. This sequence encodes CASSDVASGGDGTDTQYF.